The 23 T cell receptor beta chains listed next were all sequenced from one sample in a study of T cells in Graves' hyperthyroidism and ophthalmopathy. TCR beta CDR3 regions were amplified from RNA. When the TCR CDR3 underwent first-round RT-PCR, the HTBI primer set was used. TCRdb used MiXCR to reprocess the multiplex PCR reads, holding one entry per CDR3 protein. The sample carries around 500,000 distinct CDR3 sequences, about 20% recorded once. Sequenced: blood. The receptors originated from a woman aged 70-85 years with Graves' ophthalmopathy.

The table lists this clonotype with a few counts. The chain has TRBV6-1 and TRBJ2-1; TRBD2 matches 10 bases. The V segment lost 6 bases and the J segment 0 bases; nucleotides outside the gene matches: 5. The CDR3 consists of 16 residues. Germline-derived CDR1 and CDR2 are MNHNS and SASEGT. The CDR3 region is CASSHPSGSSYNEQFF. CDR3 nucleotide sequence: TGTGCCAGCAGCCACCCTAGCGGGAGCTCCTACAATGAGCAGTTCTTC.

V usage is TRBV12-3 or TRBV12-4 and J usage is TRBJ2-1; D is unresolved. CDR3 size: 18 residues. Deletions cut 6 bases from V and 0 bases from J, with 21 bases between. CDR3 in amino acids: CASSPRLVTQSSYNEQFF. The CDR3 bases are TGTGCCAGCAGCCCCAGACTCGTGACACAAAGCTCCTACAATGAGCAGTTCTTC.

CDR3 in amino acids: CASSTAGTGYEQYF. The CDR3 nucleotides are TGCGCCAGCAGCACAGCCGGGACAGGCTACGAGCAGTACTTC. The chain joins TRBV5-1 to TRBJ2-7; the match to TRBD1 covers 8 bases. This CDR3 has 14 amino acids. Germline CDR1 reads SGHRS; CDR2 reads YFSETQ. V gave up 4 bases and J gave up 3 bases; unmatched junction bases: 6.

This chain joins TRBV30 and TRBJ1-4, with a possible D match to TRBD1 (5 bases). Looked up from germline, CDR1 is GTSNPN and CDR2 is SVGIG (reference sequence). The CDR3 runs 15 residues. V lost 2 bases and J lost 1, with 11 bases in between. The CDR3 sequence is CAWSRGLGTNEKLFF. DNA for the CDR3: TGTGCCTGGAGTAGGGGCCTAGGAACTAATGAAAAACTGTTTTTT.

This clonotype was found many times. The chain links TRBV28 to TRBJ1-1; D may be TRBD1 (5 bases). The V gene's germline CDR1 is MDHEN and CDR2 SYDVKM. The V gene lost 3 bases and the J gene lost 5 bases, with 19 bases spanning the gap. The CDR3 consists of 16 residues. The CDR3 DNA is TGTGCCAGCAGTTTTGCTTCACAGGCCGAGGGGACTGAAGCTTTCTTT. It yields the protein CASSFASQAEGTEAFF.

This clonotype was found a few times. The chain recombines TRBV3-1 with TRBJ2-2, with D possibly matching TRBD1 (6 bases). Trimming took off 6 bases at V and 5 bases at J, with 19 bases between the two ends. The V gene's germline CDR1 is LGHDT and CDR2 YNNKEL (reference sequence). There are 16 residues in the CDR3. DNA for the CDR3: TGTGCCAGCAGTTCAAGGGGGTCAGCGGCGACCGGGGAGCTGTTTTTT. Protein: CASSSRGSAATGELFF.

A few counts support this clonotype. The J gene is TRBJ2-1, the V gene TRBV20-1; 7 bases align to TRBD1. Germline V gives CDR1 DFQATT, CDR2 SNEGSKA (reference sequence). This CDR3 has 14 residues. The J segment lost 4 bases and the V segment lost 6 bases, leaving 9 bases of the junction unmatched. The CDR3 DNA reads TGCAGTGCAGAGACCGGGACAGCGTACAATGAGCAGTTCTTC. Amino acid sequence: CSAETGTAYNEQFF.

This clonotype was counted at least ten times. The chain joins TRBV28 to TRBJ2-1; the match to TRBD1 covers 9 bases. J gave up 5 bases and V 8 bases, and 13 bases lay outside the gene matches. This CDR3 is 16 amino acids long. Germline values: CDR1 MDHEN, CDR2 SYDVKM. CDR3 DNA: TGTGCCAGCCACCAGCTGGTGGGACAGGGAAACAATGAGCAGTTCTTC. It translates to CASHQLVGQGNNEQFF. The full variable domain, in which reference TRBV28 and TRBJ2-1 provide the parts outside the CDR3, is DVKVTQSSRYLVKRTGEKVFLECVQDMDHENMFWYRQDPGLGLRLIYFSYDVKMKEKGDIPEGYSVSREKKERFSLILESASTNQTSMYLCASHQLVGQGNNEQFFGPGTRLTVL.

V usage is TRBV20-1 and J usage is TRBJ2-1; TRBD2 matches 10 bases. The CDR3 is made up of 16 amino acids. The V and J ends lost 6 bases and 1 base, in that order; junction bases with no gene match: 9. CDR1 is DFQATT and CDR2 is SNEGSKA in the germline V gene (reference sequence). CDR3 in DNA: TGCAGTGCCCACCTCCCTAGCGGGAGATCCTACAATGAGCAGTTCTTC. Residues: CSAHLPSGRSYNEQFF.

This clonotype occurred a few times. The chain employs TRBV30 and TRBJ1-1; D is undetermined. This CDR3 contains 11 residues. Trimming shortened V by 4 bases and J by 1 base, and 4 bases separated the two germline ends. Germline V CDR1 and CDR2: GTSNPN, SVGIG (reference sequence). This CDR3 reads CAWIKNTEAFF. The CDR3 DNA follows: TGTGCCTGGATCAAGAACACTGAAGCTTTCTTT.

This clonotype was recorded a few times. The chain is built from TRBV7-2 and TRBJ1-1, with D possibly matching TRBD1 (5 bases). The CDR3 runs to 15 residues. Germline values: CDR1 SGHTA, CDR2 FQGNSA. The V end was cut by 5 bases, the J end by 1 base, with 14 bases between. In DNA, the CDR3 is TGTGCCAGCAGCCCATTGGGGGGATGGAACACTGAAGCTTTCTTT. It is translated as CASSPLGGWNTEAFF.

This clonotype was found a few times. The rearrangement links TRBV12-3 or TRBV12-4 to TRBJ1-5, with 8 bases lining up with TRBD1. The CDR3 runs 16 residues. After removal of 1 base from V and 1 base from J, the junction contained 3 bases not matched to a gene. CDR3 in amino acids: CASSLGGQGSNQPQHF. DNA of the CDR3: TGTGCCAGCAGTTTAGGAGGACAGGGCAGCAATCAGCCCCAGCATTTT.

The chain recombines TRBV30 with TRBJ1-2, with 7 nucleotides matching TRBD1. Trimming at V came to 0 bases and at J to 4 bases, leaving 11 bases not matched to a gene. Per the germline V gene, CDR1 is GTSNPN and CDR2 is SVGIG (reference sequence). The CDR3 contains 16 residues. CDR3 sequence reads: CAWSVRMTGSSYGYTF. CDR3 nucleotide sequence: TGTGCCTGGAGTGTACGAATGACAGGGTCGTCCTATGGCTACACCTTC. The entire variable domain, with the rest obtained from reference TRBV30 and TRBJ1-2, is as follows: SQTIHQWPATLVQPVGSPLSLECTVEGTSNPNLYWYRQAAGRGLQLLFYSVGIGQISSEVPQNLSASRPQDRQFILSSKKLLLSDSGFYLCAWSVRMTGSSYGYTFGSGTRLTVV.

This clonotype was found many times. The chain combines TRBV20-1 with TRBJ2-7; 11 bases align to TRBD1. Germline V lookup: CDR1 DFQATT, CDR2 SNEGSKA (reference sequence). The CDR3 runs 16 residues. V lost 7 bases, J lost 0 bases, and 11 bases stayed unmatched. This chain's CDR3 is CSVGQGARSGSYEQYF. In nucleotides, the CDR3 is TGCAGTGTAGGACAGGGGGCTCGAAGCGGCTCCTACGAGCAGTACTTC.

This clonotype was observed at least ten times. The rearrangement links TRBV12-3 or TRBV12-4 to TRBJ2-2, with D possibly called TRBD1 or TRBD2 (5 bases each). V lost 0 bases and J 5 bases, leaving 16 bases between the germline ends. The CDR3 length is 17 residues. CDR3 DNA: TGTGCCAGCAGTTTAGCGGTCTCGGGGCAAGGGACCGGGGAGCTGTTTTTT. Translated, it gives CASSLAVSGQGTGELFF.

This chain joins TRBV7-2 and TRBJ2-3, with TRBD2 identical over 10 bases. Germline trimming cut 6 bases from V and 1 base from J; bases unmatched to any gene: 7. Germline V gene sequence: CDR1 SGHTA, CDR2 FQGNSA. The CDR3 totals 16 residues. The CDR3 region is CASSRLSGRGTDTQYF. The CDR3 DNA reads as TGTGCCAGCAGTCGTCTGAGCGGGAGGGGCACAGATACGCAGTATTTT.

This clonotype was picked up a small number of times. The chain employs TRBV7-9 and TRBJ1-3; D might be TRBD1 (5 bases). V lost 5 bases and J 0 bases, leaving 11 bases between the germline ends. Per germline, CDR1 SEHNR and CDR2 FQNEAQ (reference sequence). The CDR3 length is 15 residues. Here the CDR3 reads CASSTWDYSGNTIYF. DNA of the CDR3: TGTGCCAGCAGCACCTGGGACTACTCTGGAAACACCATATATTTT.

This clonotype has a count of ten or more. This chain joins TRBV28 and TRBJ2-7, with D possibly being TRBD1 or TRBD2 (5 bases each). CDR1 and CDR2 (germline): MDHEN, SYDVKM. The CDR3 is 15 amino acids. V was pared by 3 bases and J by 6 bases, with 18 bases between. The CDR3 spells CASSFGGSTDFEQYF. The CDR3 nucleotides are TGTGCCAGCAGTTTTGGGGGTTCGACAGATTTCGAGCAGTACTTC.

This rearrangement joins TRBV10-3 to TRBJ2-7; D ambiguous. V shed 6 bases and J shed 5 bases, with 14 bases lying between them. The CDR3 runs 13 residues. Germline V gene data show CDR1 as ENHRY and CDR2 as SYGVKD. DNA of the CDR3: TGTGCCATCAGAGAATCCTCCGTCGACGAGCAGTACTTC. Translation: CAIRESSVDEQYF.

The chain uses TRBV4-1 and TRBJ2-7; 7 bases are a match to TRBD2. This CDR3 spans 15 amino acids. V dropped 1 base and J dropped 4; count of bases not matched to a gene: 7. Per germline, CDR1 MGHRA and CDR2 YSYEKL. The CDR3 loop reads CASSQARGEWYEQYF. The CDR3 DNA sequence: TGCGCCAGCAGCCAAGCCCGGGGGGAGTGGTACGAGCAGTACTTC.

Many counts were recorded for this clonotype. The genes are TRBV7-9 and TRBJ2-3; D gene unclear. The ends were cut back, 2 bases at V and 0 bases at J, with 12 bases in the middle. This CDR3 is built from 16 residues. Per germline, CDR1 SEHNR and CDR2 FQNEAQ (reference sequence). The CDR3 bases are TGTGCCAGCAGCTTATCAGCGACCGATAGCACAGATACGCAGTATTTT. It encodes CASSLSATDSTDTQYF.

This clonotype was counted a few times. The chain couples TRBV7-2 to TRBJ1-4; D remains ambiguous. The CDR3 loop spans 16 amino acids. Looked up from germline, CDR1 is SGHTA and CDR2 is FQGNSA. V shed 0 bases and J shed 6 bases, with 14 bases lying between them. CDR3 residues: CASSLAGSAGHEKLFF. The CDR3 DNA reads as TGTGCCAGCAGCTTAGCTGGCTCGGCGGGTCATGAAAAACTGTTTTTT.

This clonotype was detected many times. V usage is TRBV28 and J usage is TRBJ2-7, with a weak D call TRBD1 (5 bases). The V gene's germline CDR1 is MDHEN and CDR2 SYDVKM. The CDR3 sequence is 12 residues long. V was pared by 10 bases and J by 2 bases, with 12 bases between. The CDR3: CATSDTPYEQYF. DNA of the CDR3: TGTGCCACCTCGGACACACCCTACGAGCAGTACTTC.